This paragraph covers one T cell receptor beta chain sequence. Its specific antigen is unknown. Base qualities are missing; no much larger clone stands one base away. Other DNA sequences in the sample encode the same CDR3. The source of the sample is a study of blood T cell repertoires in COVID-19 (TCRdb year 2020). The study in broad terms: Collaborator samples came from the United States, Italy and Spain and covered acute and convalescent phases of COVID-19. A de-identified subject ID, COVID-19 status, age in years and sex were almost always included in the sample metadata. Where available, HLA class I and class II types were taken from metadata supplied by the sample provider and were not determined by assay-based typing. The prospective study material was composed of cDNA or gDNA derived from T cells, B-cell-depleted T cells, or PBMCs. A freely available public database, intended as a resource for researchers studying the immune response to SARS-CoV-2, is where the repertoires were released. The dataset comprised deeply sampled blood TCRbeta repertoires from subjects exposed to, actively infected with, or recovered from COVID-19. Samples came from the ongoing ImmuneRACE study (first 160 participants) plus 1,254 subjects from 6 global collaborators. What the work shows at the level of the full study, not this receptor alone: Clinical and demographic metadata were provided uncurated, with the amount varying by source and participant.

Whole blood was collected in K2EDTA tubes by collaborating institutions according to the institutions' own protocols. Collaborator samples were shipped for TCRbeta analysis as frozen whole blood, isolated PBMCs, or DNA extracted from either sample type. TCRbeta CDR3 regions were amplified from genomic DNA by means of the immunoSEQ Assay, a bias-controlled multiplex PCR. The study's own analysis went as follows. Within the assay, amplification of reference gene primers was used to estimate how many nucleated cells each sample contained. Sequence reads were collapsed and filtered to measure the absolute abundance of every unique TCRbeta CDR3 rearrangement. For each sample, productive Simpson clonality was calculated by taking the square root of Simpson's diversity index across productive rearrangements. TCRdb holds this immuneACCESS table with in-frame rearrangements only. Some clones are missing; in checked studies, unresolved V genes explain under half, and the rest has no known cause. For V, J and clone size, that table is used; D and trimming come from the DNA. Within this sample are some 150,000 clones, with 70% to 90% of them counted one time only. Over 8% of the sample belongs to the ten largest clones.

The CDR3, cysteine through phenylalanine, is 15 amino acids long. This entry keeps only the CDR3 DNA: 45 bases, framed from base 1. V and J lose 0 bases and 6 bases, and a span of 10 bases separates them. The CDR1 and CDR2 encoded by the germline V gene are SGDLS and YYNGEE. Sequenced input: peripheral blood. The clonotype originates from a woman aged 60-70 years with acute or convalescent COVID-19. The chain joins TRBV9 to TRBJ1-6; the D gene lacks a confident call. The CDR3 here reads CASSVGRAGNSPLHF. The nucleotide sequence is TGTGCCAGCAGCGTAGGGAGGGCAGGTAATTCACCCCTCCACTTT.